The following is a T cell receptor (beta chain) sequence with its context. The target antigen is unknown. The entry originates in a study of radiotherapy plus CTLA-4 blockade in lung cancer. Chemo-refractory metastatic non-small-cell lung cancer patients were treated with focal radiation plus CTLA-4 blockade with ipilimumab. General observations from the study: Expansion of tumor-derived TCR clones was observed in blood after radiotherapy plus ipilimumab. It was early blood T cell clone dynamics, with interferon-beta, that reportedly best predicted response.

Data came from immunoSEQ multiplex PCR; TCRdb stores just in-frame clones and leaves some out. The repertoire consists of approximately 67,000 clones, with approximately 83% occurring once and the leading ten covering approximately 4.1%. Looked up from germline, CDR1 is LNHDA and CDR2 is SQIVND (reference sequence). J lost 7 bases, V lost 3 bases, and 9 bases had no gene match. The CDR3 consists of 15 residues. The sequence was obtained from a human donor with non-small cell lung cancer who had a partial response to radiotherapy plus ipilimumab. The chain links TRBV19 to TRBJ1-5; TRBD1 matches 7 bases. The sequencing here drew on peripheral blood, taken from a patient treated with radiotherapy plus ipilimumab. CDR3 in DNA: TGTGCCAGTAGTATGGAGGGGGCGAGGGGACAGCCCCAGCATTTT. It codes for CASSMEGARGQPQHF.